This T cell receptor beta chain was captured in a study of blood T cell repertoires in COVID-19 (dated by TCRdb to 2018 to 2021). Looking at the study overall: Samples from collaborators originated in the United States, Italy and Spain and spanned both the acute and convalescent phases of COVID-19. The prospective study material was composed of cDNA or gDNA derived from T cells, B-cell-depleted T cells, or PBMCs. Deeply sampled blood TCRbeta repertoires from subjects exposed to, actively infected with, or recovered from COVID-19 were included in the dataset. The repertoires were made available in a free public database intended to serve as a resource for research on the immune response to SARS-CoV-2. The samples were drawn from the first 160 participants of the ongoing ImmuneRACE study and from more than 1,000 subjects provided by 6 global collaborators. A de-identified subject ID, COVID-19 status, age in years and sex were almost always included in the sample metadata. Where available, HLA class I and class II types were obtained from metadata supplied by the sample provider rather than from assay-based typing. Study-wide findings and limitations: How much clinical and demographic metadata was included differed by source and by participant, and the metadata was provided uncurated.

The junction shows trimming of 0 bases on V and 1 base on J, plus 4 bases between the germline ends. The CDR3 measures 13 amino acids from cysteine to phenylalanine. The read is trimmed to its CDR3 DNA, 39 bases read in frame from base 1. Per the germline V gene (reference sequence), SGHNT is the CDR1 and YYREEE is the CDR2. A note on this clone: Its antigen remains undetermined. Base qualities are not recorded, but no much larger clone differs from it by a single base.

TCRbeta CDR3 regions were amplified from genomic DNA using the immunoSEQ Assay, a bias-controlled multiplex PCR. In the paper's pipeline: Within the assay, amplification of reference gene primers was used to estimate how many nucleated cells each sample contained. To quantify the absolute abundance of each unique TCRbeta CDR3 rearrangement, sequence reads were collapsed and filtered. For each sample, productive Simpson clonality was calculated by taking the square root of Simpson's diversity index across productive rearrangements. In TCRdb, the immuneACCESS table is reduced to in-frame sequences with V and J assigned. These tables do not hold every clone; where another copy was compared, an unresolved V gene accounts for under half, and the others remain unexplained. The D gene and trimming were derived from the DNA, and the V and J assignments and clone size from that table. The sample table lists some 250,000 clones, over 70% of them with a count of one. The ten biggest clones cover 3.3% of the sample.

Collaborating institutions collected whole blood in K2EDTA tubes following their own protocols. For TCRbeta analysis, collaborator samples were shipped as frozen whole blood, as isolated PBMCs, or as DNA extracted from either sample type. This sequence uses TRBV5-4 and TRBJ1-1; no D gene is confidently identified. The sequence derives from an elderly woman with acute or convalescent COVID-19. Sequenced sample: peripheral blood. The CDR3 here reads CASSLEQNTEAFF. The base sequence is TGTGCCAGCAGCTTGGAGCAGAACACTGAAGCTTTCTTT.